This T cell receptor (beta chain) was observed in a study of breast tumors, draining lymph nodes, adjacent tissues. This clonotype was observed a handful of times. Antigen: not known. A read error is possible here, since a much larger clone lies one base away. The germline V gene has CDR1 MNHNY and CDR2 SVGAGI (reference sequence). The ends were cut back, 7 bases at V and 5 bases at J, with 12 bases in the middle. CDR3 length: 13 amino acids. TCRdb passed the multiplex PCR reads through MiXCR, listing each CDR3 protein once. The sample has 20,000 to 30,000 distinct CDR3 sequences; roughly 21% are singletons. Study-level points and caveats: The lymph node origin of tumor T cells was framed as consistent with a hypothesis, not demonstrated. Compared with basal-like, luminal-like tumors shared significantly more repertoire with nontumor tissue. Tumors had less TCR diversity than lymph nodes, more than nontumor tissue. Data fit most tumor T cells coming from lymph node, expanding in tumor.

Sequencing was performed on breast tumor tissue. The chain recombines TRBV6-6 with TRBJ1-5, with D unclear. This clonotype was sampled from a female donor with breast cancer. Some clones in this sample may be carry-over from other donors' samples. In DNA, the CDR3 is TGTGCCAGCACGGGTCAGGAGGATCAGCCCCAGCATTTT. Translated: CASTGQEDQPQHF.